The 16 T cell receptor beta chains reported below all come from one sample, sequenced in a study of blood T cells in healthy people across ages. Together with a sample-barcoded 5' primer, a J-beta primer mix was included in a second PCR lasting about 7 to 11 cycles. TCRdb passed the 5' RACE reads through MiXCR, listing each CDR3 protein once. Among about 900,000 distinct CDR3 sequences listed, about 59% were seen once. Sequencing was carried out using blood. The receptors originated from a man aged 30 to 45 in good health.

The chain is built from TRBV4-3 and TRBJ2-1, with 7 bases that match TRBD2. CDR3 length: 15 residues. V was pared by 2 bases and J by 6 bases, with 7 bases of the junction left unmatched. Germline V gene data show CDR1 as LGHNA and CDR2 as YSLEER. The CDR3 DNA follows: TGCGCCAGCAGCCAAATGGGAGCGGGGTCCAATGAGCAGTTCTTC. Translated: CASSQMGAGSNEQFF.

The chain recombines TRBV5-5 with TRBJ2-2, with D hard to call. This CDR3 is 15 amino acids long. Germline lookup yields CDR1 SGHKS and CDR2 YYEKEE (reference sequence). The V gene lost 7 bases and the J gene lost 6 bases, with 19 bases spanning the gap. The CDR3 DNA follows: TGTGCCAGCGGCGCCACGATGGGTCGGGCCGGGGAGCTGTTTTTT. It encodes CASGATMGRAGELFF.

The genes are TRBV6-2 or TRBV6-3 and TRBJ2-1, with no clear D. This CDR3 comprises 13 residues. Trimming took off 7 bases at V and 10 bases at J, with 17 bases between the two ends. Germline V gene data show CDR1 as MNHEY and CDR2 as SVGEGT. The CDR3, as DNA: TGTGCCAGCAACCCGTTAGGGATCAGGGAGCAGTTCTTC. Its translation: CASNPLGIREQFF.

This CDR3 reads CASSEGQGSGYTF. The CDR3 DNA reads as TGTGCCAGCAGCGAGGGGCAGGGATCTGGCTACACCTTC. V and J are TRBV9 and TRBJ1-2, with a tentative D call TRBD1 (5 bases). This CDR3 region has 13 residues. In germline, CDR1 is SGDLS, CDR2 YYNGEE. The V end was cut by 3 bases, the J end by 7 bases, with 13 bases between.

The chain recombines TRBV29-1 with TRBJ2-7; 12 bases match TRBD1. The V gene's germline CDR1 is SQVTM and CDR2 ANQGSEA. This CDR3 has 14 residues. Trimming at V came to 4 bases and at J to 2 bases, leaving 3 bases not matched to a gene. The CDR3 nucleotides read TGCAGCGTTGCCGGGACAGGGGGCCCCTACGAGCAGTACTTC. It encodes CSVAGTGGPYEQYF.

This clonotype turned up a few times. J is TRBJ2-1 and V is TRBV12-3 or TRBV12-4; D is undetermined. V lost 3 bases, J lost 8 bases, and 8 bases lay in between. The CDR3 consists of 12 residues. The CDR3 region is CASSFSGYEQFF. The CDR3 region has the DNA TGTGCCAGCAGTTTTTCGGGCTATGAGCAGTTCTTC.

The V gene is TRBV20-1, the J gene TRBJ2-3; TRBD2 matches at 8 bases. V shed 7 bases, J shed 1 base, and the junction held 4 bases outside the gene matches. The CDR3 spans 13 residues. Germline CDR1 is DFQATT and CDR2 is SNEGSKA (reference sequence). In DNA, the CDR3 is TGCAGTGTAGGACTAGCTGGCACAGATACGCAGTATTTT. As protein: CSVGLAGTDTQYF.

The CDR3 nucleotides are TGTGCCAGCAGTTATTGGGGCGGGAAAGCAGATACGCAGTATTTT. This encodes CASSYWGGKADTQYF. This chain connects TRBV6-5 to TRBJ2-3, with D perhaps matching TRBD2 (6 bases). The V gene lost 3 bases and the J gene lost 4 bases, with 14 bases spanning the gap. CDR3 length: 15 residues. Per germline, CDR1 MNHEY and CDR2 SVGAGI.

The rearrangement links TRBV18 to TRBJ2-3; D uncertain. Germline V lookup: CDR1 KGHSH, CDR2 LQKENI. V was pared by 0 bases and J by 5 bases, with 12 bases between. The CDR3 consists of 15 residues. CDR3 coding DNA: TGTGCCAGCTCACCACCTACTGCCGCGAGAGATACGCAGTATTTT. This translates into CASSPPTAARDTQYF.

V and J are TRBV9 and TRBJ2-1; 11 bases agree with TRBD2. Losses at the gene ends were 4 bases for V and 2 bases for J; bases not matched to a gene: 5. Germline CDR1 SGDLS, CDR2 YYNGEE. The CDR3 sequence is 16 residues long. In DNA form, the CDR3 reads TGTGCCAGCAGCCCGGGACTAGCGGCTGCCTACAATGAGCAGTTCTTC. Its translation: CASSPGLAAAYNEQFF.

This chain links TRBV9 with TRBJ2-4; a weak D match, TRBD2 (5 bases). Germline V gene data show CDR1 as SGDLS and CDR2 as YYNGEE. The CDR3 sequence is 13 residues long. V lost 4 bases and J 13 bases, leaving 18 bases between the germline ends. CDR3 sequence (DNA): TGTGCCAGCAGCCCCCAATCGGGGTCTGAGCAGTACTTC. Translated: CASSPQSGSEQYF.

V usage is TRBV7-9 and J usage is TRBJ1-4; D perhaps matches TRBD1 (5 bases). The CDR3 runs 15 residues. V lost 5 bases and J lost 7, with 17 bases in between. Germline V lookup: CDR1 SEHNR, CDR2 FQNEAQ (reference sequence). This CDR3 reads CASSDNGSGGEKLFF. The CDR3, as DNA: TGTGCCAGCAGCGATAACGGCAGTGGGGGTGAAAAACTGTTTTTT. The full variable domain, in which reference TRBV7-9 and TRBJ1-4 provide the parts outside the CDR3, is DTGVSQNPRHKITKRGQNVTFRCDPISEHNRLYWYRQTLGQGPEFLTYFQNEAQLEKSRLLSDRFSAERPKGSFSTLEIQRTEQGDSAMYLCASSDNGSGGEKLFFGSGTQLSVL.

This rearrangement joins TRBV15 to TRBJ2-3; D assignment may be TRBD1 or TRBD2 (5 bases each). V was clipped by 0 bases and J by 4 bases, with 11 bases between them. CDR1 is LNHNV and CDR2 is YYDKDF in the germline V gene (reference sequence). CDR3 length equals 15 residues. The CDR3 is CATSRDFGAADTQYF. CDR3 nucleotide sequence: TGTGCCACCAGCAGAGATTTCGGGGCCGCAGATACGCAGTATTTT.

The chain recombines TRBV4-3 with TRBJ2-5; D uncertain. With the DNA end fitting TRBJ2-7 better, the J assignment may be wrong. The CDR3 runs to 13 residues. The germline V gene encodes CDR1 LGHNA and CDR2 YSLEER. The CDR3 sequence: CASSQVLRSEQYF. CDR3 nucleotides: TGCGCCAGCAGCCAAGTTCTTAGGAGCGAGCAGTACTTC.

This chain connects TRBV28 to TRBJ1-5; D gene uncertain. The CDR3 length is 15 residues. Looked up from germline, CDR1 is MDHEN and CDR2 is SYDVKM. V was cut by 3 bases and J by 0 bases, with 9 bases left in between. CDR3 in amino acids: CASSLIGDSNQPQHF. CDR3 nucleotide sequence: TGTGCCAGCAGTTTGATCGGGGATAGCAATCAGCCCCAGCATTTT.

The chain uses TRBV6-2 or TRBV6-3 and TRBJ2-3; 7 nucleotides match TRBD2. CDR3 length equals 12 residues. Germline V gene lookup returns CDR1 MNHEY and CDR2 SVGEGT. V was clipped by 11 bases and J by 4 bases; unmatched bases: 6. Written as DNA, the CDR3 is TGTGCCGCTCGGCGGGGGTCAGATACGCAGTATTTT. Translation gives CAARRGSDTQYF.